The source of this T cell receptor beta chain is a study of shared clonotypes between healthy human individuals. This clone was counted a single time. The antigen remains undetermined. Germline loops: CDR1 MNHEY, CDR2 SMNVEV (reference sequence). This CDR3 is built from 13 residues. J was trimmed by 4 bases and V by 6 bases; bases with no gene match: 0. Study-level points and caveats: Sampling included only blood; tissue repertoires likely differ.

An even split of each subset's genomic DNA across several immunoSEQ plates was performed. Measured with immunoSEQ multiplex PCR; TCRdb has only the in-frame clones, and not every one. The sample consists of around 500,000 clones, roughly 85% of them appearing once. The rearrangement uses TRBV27 and TRBJ2-5; TRBD2 agrees at 12 bases. The sequence came from a woman aged 40 to 50 in good health. Some clones in this sample may be carry-over from other donors' samples. The sequenced sample consisted of PBMCs. The CDR3 coding sequence is TGTGCCAGCAGGACTAGCGGGAGAGAGACCCAGTACTTC. Its protein is CASRTSGRETQYF.